This TCR beta chain was identified during a study of blood T cell repertoires in COVID-19. Study overall: From the United States, Italy and Spain came samples of acute and convalescent COVID-19. In each case, the material was cDNA or gDNA derived from T cells, B-cell-depleted T cells, or PBMCs.

Germline V CDR1 and CDR2: SQVTM, ANQGSEA. Trimming cost V 6 bases and J 10 bases, with 19 bases left between them. The CDR3 is 13 amino acids. Across 24 US areas, participants ranged in age from about 18 to 90 years. Clones were sequenced by immunoSEQ multiplex PCR, and TCRdb holds only the in-frame ones, with some missing. The table records roughly 260,000 clones, around 90% of them present only once. The sequence was collected from a young woman who had recovered from COVID-19. The rearrangement uses TRBV29-1 and TRBJ1-5; weak D call: TRBD1 (5 bases). The specimen was PBMCs or T cells enriched from blood (not recorded which). CDR3 in amino acids: CSVELVRQGPQHF. CDR3 nucleotide sequence: TGCAGCGTCGAACTCGTACGGCAGGGCCCCCAGCATTTT.